What follows are 25 T cell receptor beta chains derived from one specimen sequenced in a study of blood T cells in healthy people across ages (dated by TCRdb to the mid-2010s). Libraries were made using 5' RACE. Sequencing used an Illumina HiSeq 2500. The second PCR ran for roughly 7 to 11 cycles and used a J-beta primer mix along with a sample-barcoded 5' primer. TCRdb reanalyzed the raw reads on its own, using fastp at Q25 for trimming and MiXCR for clone calling, and kept in-frame beta chains. Each entry is one CDR3 protein sequence, shown with its most common DNA and genes. Present in this sample are 800,000 or so distinct CDR3 sequences, 20% to 30% of which were seen just once. Of the sample, more than 3% falls within the top ten clones. This sample also appeared in a second study, on T cells of mothers and their children.

The sequenced sample consisted of blood. These receptors were collected from a boy under 18 in good health.

As regards this clonotype: An end of the junction does not agree with germline; a read error may underlie this. The rearrangement joins TRBV2 to TRBJ2-3; TRBD1 aligns across 10 bases. The CDR3 runs to 14 residues. Looked up from germline, CDR1 is SNHLY and CDR2 is FYNNEI. The CDR3: CTSMRQGALNTQYF. The CDR3 DNA reads TGTACCAGCATGAGACAGGGGGCTCTCAATACGCAGTATTTT. Combining the CDR3 with reference TRBV2 and TRBJ2-3 gives the whole variable domain EPEVTQTPSHQVTQMGQEVILRCVPISNHLYFYWYRQILGQKVEFLVSFYNNEISEKSEIFDDQFSVERPDGSNFTLKIRSTKLEDSAMYFCTSMRQGALNTQYFGPGTRLTVL.

This chain connects TRBV15 to TRBJ1-6, with a possible D match to TRBD1 (6 bases). The CDR3 contains 16 residues. V dropped 1 base and J dropped 7 bases, with 14 bases sitting between them. The V gene's germline CDR1 is LNHNV and CDR2 YYDKDF (reference sequence). CDR3 amino acids: CATSRAGEPLNSPLHF. Here the CDR3 DNA reads TGTGCCACCAGCAGAGCAGGGGAGCCCTTAAATTCACCCCTCCACTTT.

The chain is built from TRBV5-6 and TRBJ1-2; D perhaps matches TRBD1 (6 bases). The germline V gene has CDR1 SGHDT and CDR2 YYEEEE. V was cut by 1 base and J by 4 bases, with 11 bases left in between. The CDR3 is 14 residues long. CDR3 DNA: TGTGCCAGCAGCTTGACAGGGTTTATCTATGGCTACACCTTC. Translated, it gives CASSLTGFIYGYTF.

The rearrangement uses TRBV6-5 and TRBJ1-6; possibly TRBD1 for D (5 bases). CDR1 and CDR2 from the germline V gene are MNHEY and SVGAGI. The CDR3 is 13 amino acids. The germline V and J ends were trimmed by 10 bases and 11 bases, with 18 bases remaining between them. The CDR3 coding sequence is TGTGCCACTATGCCCGCAGGGACGACACCCCTCCACTTT. This translates into CATMPAGTTPLHF.

The chain is built from TRBV7-3 and TRBJ1-6; no clear D gene. The CDR3 extends over 13 amino acids. Germline V gene data show CDR1 as SGHTA and CDR2 as FQGTGA. Trimming took 4 bases from V and 2 from J, leaving 3 bases between them. For the CDR3, the DNA is TGTGCCAGCAGCTATACCTATAATTCACCCCTCCACTTT. It codes for CASSYTYNSPLHF.

In its sample, this clonotype was seen a few times. V and J are TRBV11-2 and TRBJ2-7, with 8 nucleotides matching TRBD2. Germline loops: CDR1 SGHAT, CDR2 FQNNGV. Losses at the gene ends were 3 bases for V and 2 bases for J; bases not matched to a gene: 3. The CDR3 length is 14 residues. The CDR3 DNA reads as TGTGCCAGCAGCTTTTCGGGAGGGCCCTACGAGCAGTACTTC. It yields the protein CASSFSGGPYEQYF.

This clonotype was seen more than once but under ten times. The genes are TRBV7-9 and TRBJ2-7; D is ambiguous. V shed 6 bases and J shed 6 bases, with 9 bases lying between them. The CDR3 covers 11 residues. Germline V gene lookup returns CDR1 SEHNR and CDR2 FQNEAQ (reference sequence). CDR3 amino acids: CASSGVGEQYF. DNA of the CDR3: TGTGCCAGCAGTGGGGTGGGCGAGCAGTACTTC.

The rearrangement links TRBV5-1 to TRBJ2-2, with 9 bases that match TRBD2. With 7 bases clipped from V and 0 bases from J, the junction kept 7 bases outside the gene matches. This CDR3 comprises 16 residues. Germline CDR1 and CDR2: SGHRS and YFSETQ. CDR3 sequence reads: CASRASGRSNTGELFF. The CDR3 DNA reads as TGCGCCAGCCGGGCCAGCGGGAGGTCGAACACCGGGGAGCTGTTTTTT.

This clonotype appeared a few times. The chain carries TRBV27 and TRBJ1-6; D not certain. V lost 1 base and J lost 9, with 7 bases in between. In germline, CDR1 is MNHEY, CDR2 SMNVEV (reference sequence). The CDR3 extends over 13 amino acids. CDR3 residues: CASSLYVSSPLHF. The CDR3 nucleotides read TGTGCCAGCAGTTTATATGTCTCTTCACCCCTCCACTTT.

This clonotype was recorded many times. One end of the junction does not line up with germline, which may come from a read error. The chain carries TRBV7-2 and TRBJ1-2; maybe TRBD1 (5 bases). CDR3 size: 14 residues. Germline loops: CDR1 SGHTA, CDR2 FQGNSA. The CDR3 protein is CASSLGGGAYGYTF. Written as DNA, the CDR3 is TGTGCCAGCAGTTTAGGAGGAGGGGCCTATGGCTACACCTTC.

The rearrangement joins TRBV6-2 or TRBV6-3 to TRBJ1-5; 7 bases map to TRBD1. Germline CDR1 is MNHEY and CDR2 is SVGEGT. The CDR3 totals 13 residues. Trimming at V came to 5 bases and at J to 6 bases, leaving 4 bases not matched to a gene. CDR3 coding DNA: TGTGCCAGCAGTCCGACAGGGAGTCAGCCCCAGCATTTT. Its translation is CASSPTGSQPQHF.

With regard to this clonotype: At one end, the junction sequence differs from germline, possibly due to a read error. The chain carries TRBV4-3 and TRBJ1-4; D unclear. Per germline, CDR1 LGHNA and CDR2 YSLEER. The CDR3 has 16 residues. The CDR3 region is CASSPRELGRNEKLFF. The CDR3 DNA sequence: TGCGCCAGTAGCCCCAGAGAACTCGGGCGGAATGAAAAACTGTTTTTT.

The chain has TRBV7-3 and TRBJ2-4; 9 bases agree with TRBD1. V lost 5 bases, J lost 4 bases, and 9 bases stayed unmatched. Germline assignment: CDR1 SGHTA and CDR2 FQGTGA. This CDR3 region has 16 residues. CDR3 loop: CASSTRGTGTKNIQYF. In DNA, the CDR3 is TGTGCCAGCAGCACCAGGGGGACAGGGACTAAAAACATTCAGTACTTC.

The chain links TRBV19 to TRBJ1-6; tentative D call: TRBD1 (5 bases). V lost 3 bases and J lost 7, with 16 bases in between. The CDR3 length is 16 residues. CDR1 and CDR2 from the germline V gene are LNHDA and SQIVND (reference sequence). CDR3 sequence reads: CASSMAGTWENSPLHF. DNA of the CDR3: TGTGCCAGTAGTATGGCCGGGACGTGGGAGAATTCACCCCTCCACTTT.

The CDR3: CASNSGTNGNTIYF. Here the CDR3 DNA reads TGTGCCAGCAATAGCGGGACAAACGGAAACACCATATATTTT. The V call is TRBV7-9, the J call TRBJ1-3; D may be TRBD1 (6 bases). Germline CDR1 SEHNR, CDR2 FQNEAQ (reference sequence). V was shortened by 7 bases and J by 4 bases, with 14 bases between the two germline ends. The CDR3 is made up of 14 amino acids.

The J gene is TRBJ2-1, the V gene TRBV7-2, with D possibly TRBD2 on 6 matching bases. CDR3 size: 13 residues. V lost 1 base to trimming and J lost 6 bases, with 7 bases between them. Germline V CDR1 and CDR2: SGHTA, FQGNSA. The CDR3 region is CASSLGLVNEQFF. CDR3 nucleotides: TGTGCCAGCAGCTTAGGACTAGTCAATGAGCAGTTCTTC.

This chain uses TRBV7-9 with TRBJ2-2; weak D call: TRBD1 (6 bases). Trimming pared 5 bases from V and 6 bases from J, leaving 13 bases between. The germline V gene has CDR1 SEHNR and CDR2 FQNEAQ (reference sequence). CDR3 length equals 14 residues. CDR3 DNA sequence: TGTGCCAGCAGCAGAGTGCAGGGGCCCGGGGAGCTGTTTTTT. Its translation is CASSRVQGPGELFF.

This clonotype showed up just a few times. One junction end does not reproduce the germline sequence, and a read error may be involved. The chain is built from TRBV12-5 and TRBJ2-2, with 11 bases that match TRBD1. There are 21 residues in the CDR3. In germline, CDR1 is LGHNT, CDR2 FRNRAP. The CDR3 loop reads CASGLASSVGTGGYPAGELFF. The CDR3, as DNA: TGTGCTAGTGGTTTGGCATCGTCGGTAGGGACAGGGGGGTATCCGGCCGGCGAGCTGTTTTTT.

The chain has TRBV27 and TRBJ2-6; a weak D match, TRBD2 (5 bases). Trimming pared 6 bases from V and 5 bases from J, leaving 14 bases between. Germline V gives CDR1 MNHEY, CDR2 SMNVEV (reference sequence). There are 15 residues in the CDR3. The CDR3 DNA sequence: TGTGCCAGCAGGGGAGCGGAGGAGTGGGCCAACGTCCTGACTTTC. Amino acids: CASRGAEEWANVLTF.

This chain joins TRBV7-2 and TRBJ2-1; D call uncertain. Per germline, CDR1 SGHTA and CDR2 FQGNSA. Trimming removed 5 bases from V and 1 base from J, with 6 bases in between. The CDR3 consists of 13 residues. CDR3 protein: CASSVISYNEQFF. Written as DNA, the CDR3 is TGTGCCAGCAGCGTAATTTCCTACAATGAGCAGTTCTTC. The full variable domain, with the rest looked up from reference TRBV7-2 and TRBJ2-1, is GAGVSQSPSNKVTEKGKDVELRCDPISGHTALYWYRQSLGQGLEFLIYFQGNSAPDKSGLPSDRFSAERTGGSVSTLTIQRTQQEDSAVYLCASSVISYNEQFFGPGTRLTVL.

The rearrangement joins TRBV20-1 to TRBJ2-3; D not certain. CDR3 length: 15 residues. Trimming took 6 bases from V and 2 from J, leaving 18 bases between them. Germline V CDR1 and CDR2: DFQATT, SNEGSKA (reference sequence). Here the CDR3 DNA reads TGCAGTGCCTCCCCGGTCTGGCGGAACACAGATACGCAGTATTTT. Its translation is CSASPVWRNTDTQYF.

The chain employs TRBV7-3 and TRBJ2-1; D not certain. CDR3 length: 15 residues. Germline assignment: CDR1 SGHTA and CDR2 FQGTGA. The V end lost 4 bases, the J end lost 0 bases, and 10 bases lay between the germline ends. This CDR3 reads CASSSIGSSYNEQFF. DNA of the CDR3: TGTGCCAGCAGCTCAATTGGCAGCTCCTACAATGAGCAGTTCTTC.

The chain joins TRBV5-1 to TRBJ2-7, with TRBD2 identical over 7 bases. This CDR3 comprises 16 residues. Germline V gene sequence: CDR1 SGHRS, CDR2 YFSETQ. The V segment lost 7 bases and the J segment 5 bases; nucleotides outside the gene matches: 18. CDR3 sequence reads: CASGSREPGGEHEQYF. The CDR3 DNA sequence: TGCGCCAGCGGATCGCGGGAGCCAGGAGGCGAACACGAGCAGTACTTC.

The V and J genes are TRBV29-1 and TRBJ2-5, with a possible D match to TRBD1 (6 bases). Germline V gives CDR1 SQVTM, CDR2 ANQGSEA. This CDR3 comprises 11 residues. V was trimmed by 7 bases and J by 5 bases, leaving 11 bases between them. CDR3 loop: CSGQEVETQYF. The CDR3 coding sequence is TGCAGCGGACAGGAGGTCGAGACCCAGTACTTC.

This clonotype was detected a few times. This rearrangement joins TRBV7-8 to TRBJ2-3; D may be TRBD1 or TRBD2 (5 bases each). V was cut by 5 bases and J by 2 bases, with 14 bases left in between. This CDR3 is 15 amino acids long. CDR1 is SGHVS, CDR2 FQNEAQ, per germline. The CDR3 is CASSRFGTDTDTQYF. The CDR3 nucleotides read TGTGCCAGCAGCCGTTTTGGGACGGACACAGATACGCAGTATTTT.